Presented here are 3 T cell receptor beta chains from one specimen sequenced in a study of Tregs in tolerant kidney transplant recipients. Related graft donors supplied nonmyeloablative bone marrow transplants, and mixed chimerism was transient. The protocol was immunoSEQ multiplex PCR, while the TCRdb copy is restricted to in-frame clones and leaves out a portion. The data contain about 64,000 clones, around 87% of them singletons. This sample comprised CD4+ T cells from blood (PBMCs), obtained 6 months after the transplant. These receptors were collected from a human patient who received a combined kidney and bone marrow transplant. Some of these T cells may belong to the graft donor.

Notes on this clone: Other DNA sequences in the sample encode the same CDR3. This chain links TRBV18 with TRBJ2-7, with D unresolved. The length of the CDR3 is 13 residues. V was pared by 0 bases and J by 4 bases, with 7 bases between. The germline CDR1 and CDR2 sequences are KGHSH and LQKENI. The CDR3 DNA reads TGTGCCAGCTCACCACCCCCGGGTTACGAGCAGTACTTC. Amino acids: CASSPPPGYEQYF.

Of note for this clone: A junction end diverges from the germline sequence, so it may reflect a read error. The CDR3 loop reads CASGLVGGGAHSGANVLTF. CDR3 nucleotide sequence: TGTGCCAGCGGCTTGGTGGGCGGCGGGGCCCACTCTGGGGCCAACGTCCTGACTTTC. The V call is TRBV5-6, the J call TRBJ2-6; D is perhaps TRBD2 (6 bases). Germline CDR1 reads SGHDT; CDR2 reads YYEEEE. CDR3 length: 19 residues.

The chain couples TRBV18 to TRBJ2-3; the match to TRBD2 covers 10 bases. The CDR3 covers 20 residues. Germline trimming cut 1 base from V and 5 bases from J; bases unmatched to any gene: 18. Germline V CDR1 and CDR2: KGHSH, LQKENI. The CDR3 reads CASSPLGLYGSGGAIDTQYF. In nucleotides, the CDR3 is TGTGCCAGCTCACCACTCGGGCTTTACGGAAGCGGGGGGGCCATAGATACGCAGTATTTT.